This T cell receptor beta chain came from a study of CD8 T cells in Susac syndrome. The germline V gene has CDR1 DFQATT and CDR2 SNEGSKA (reference sequence). Trimming shortened V by 6 bases and J by 5 bases, and 12 bases separated the two germline ends. The CDR3 runs to 12 residues. Random-hexamer reverse transcription was applied to roughly 0.45 to 1 ug RNA. One entry per CDR3 protein results from TCRdb running MiXCR on the immunoSEQ multiplex PCR reads. This repertoire shows 150,000 or so distinct CDR3 sequences, just under 95% found once; its top ten account for 0.13%. The chain recombines TRBV20-1 with TRBJ2-3; the D gene is possibly TRBD2 (6 bases). Sequences were obtained from CD4+ T cells from PBMCs. The sequence derives from a human donor in good health. In DNA form, the CDR3 reads TGCAGTGCCCTCCTAGCGAGAGATACGCAGTATTTT. It is translated as CSALLARDTQYF.